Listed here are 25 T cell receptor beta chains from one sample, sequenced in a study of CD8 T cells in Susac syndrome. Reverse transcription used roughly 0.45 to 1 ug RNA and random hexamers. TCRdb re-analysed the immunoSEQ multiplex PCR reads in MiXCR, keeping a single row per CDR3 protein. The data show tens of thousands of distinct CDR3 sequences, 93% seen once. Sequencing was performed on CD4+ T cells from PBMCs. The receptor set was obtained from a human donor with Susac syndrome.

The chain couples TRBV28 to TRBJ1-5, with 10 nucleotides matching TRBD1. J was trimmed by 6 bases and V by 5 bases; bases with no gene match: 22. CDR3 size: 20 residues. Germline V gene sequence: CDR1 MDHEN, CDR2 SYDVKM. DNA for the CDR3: TGTGCCAGCAGTACCATTCGACAGGGGGCCATGACTGGAGCAAGTCAGCCCCAGCATTTT. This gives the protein CASSTIRQGAMTGASQPQHF.

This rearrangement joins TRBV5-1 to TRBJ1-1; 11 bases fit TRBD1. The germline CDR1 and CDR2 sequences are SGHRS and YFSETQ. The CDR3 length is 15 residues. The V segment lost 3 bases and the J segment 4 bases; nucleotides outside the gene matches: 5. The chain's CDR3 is CASSYSGTGGTEAFF. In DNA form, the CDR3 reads TGCGCCAGCAGCTATAGCGGGACAGGGGGCACTGAAGCTTTCTTT. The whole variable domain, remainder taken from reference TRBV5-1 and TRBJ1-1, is KAGVTQTPRYLIKTRGQQVTLSCSPISGHRSVSWYQQTPGQGLQFLFEYFSETQRNKGNFPGRFSGRQFSNSRSEMNVSTLELGDSALYLCASSYSGTGGTEAFFGQGTRLTVV.

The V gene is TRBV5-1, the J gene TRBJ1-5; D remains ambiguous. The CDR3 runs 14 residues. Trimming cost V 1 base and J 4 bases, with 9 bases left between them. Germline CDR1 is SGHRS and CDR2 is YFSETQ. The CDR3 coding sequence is TGCGCCAGCAGCTTGTATGTTGGGAATCAGCCCCAGCATTTT. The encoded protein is CASSLYVGNQPQHF.

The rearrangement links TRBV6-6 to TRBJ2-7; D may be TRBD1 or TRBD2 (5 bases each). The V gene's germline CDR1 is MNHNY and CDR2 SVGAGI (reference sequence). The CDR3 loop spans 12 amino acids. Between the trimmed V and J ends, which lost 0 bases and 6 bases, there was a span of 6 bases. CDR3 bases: TGTGCCAGCAGTTACTCAGGGACCGAGCAGTACTTC. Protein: CASSYSGTEQYF.

The CDR3 region is CASSHQPSRTSGGTRRETQYF. CDR3 DNA: TGCGCCAGCAGCCATCAGCCCTCCCGGACTAGCGGGGGTACTCGTCGGGAGACCCAGTACTTC. The chain couples TRBV4-1 to TRBJ2-5, with 13 bases fitting TRBD2. CDR3 length: 21 amino acids. The germline V gene encodes CDR1 MGHRA and CDR2 YSYEKL. V was pared by 3 bases and J by 5 bases, with 21 bases of the junction left unmatched.

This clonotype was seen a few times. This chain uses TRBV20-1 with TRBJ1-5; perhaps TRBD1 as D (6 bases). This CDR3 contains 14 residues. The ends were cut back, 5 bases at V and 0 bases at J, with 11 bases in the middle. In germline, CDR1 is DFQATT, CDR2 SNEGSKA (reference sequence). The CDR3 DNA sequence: TGCAGTGCTGGAGGACAGAGTAGCAATCAGCCCCAGCATTTT. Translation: CSAGGQSSNQPQHF.

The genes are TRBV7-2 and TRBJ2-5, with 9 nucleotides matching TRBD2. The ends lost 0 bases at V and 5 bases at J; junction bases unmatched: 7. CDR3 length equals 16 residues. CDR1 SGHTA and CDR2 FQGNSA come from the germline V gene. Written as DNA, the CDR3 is TGTGCCAGCAGCTTAGCACCGCGGGGGGGCAGGGAGACCCAGTACTTC. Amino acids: CASSLAPRGGRETQYF. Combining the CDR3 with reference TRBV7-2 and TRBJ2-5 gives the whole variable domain GAGVSQSPSNKVTEKGKDVELRCDPISGHTALYWYRQSLGQGLEFLIYFQGNSAPDKSGLPSDRFSAERTGGSVSTLTIQRTQQEDSAVYLCASSLAPRGGRETQYFGPGTRLLVL.

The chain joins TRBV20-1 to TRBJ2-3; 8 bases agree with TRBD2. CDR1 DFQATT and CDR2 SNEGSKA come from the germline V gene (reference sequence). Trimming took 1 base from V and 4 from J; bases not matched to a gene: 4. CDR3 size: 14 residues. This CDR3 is CSARVQAGADTQYF. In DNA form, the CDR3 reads TGCAGTGCTAGAGTTCAAGCGGGGGCAGATACGCAGTATTTT.

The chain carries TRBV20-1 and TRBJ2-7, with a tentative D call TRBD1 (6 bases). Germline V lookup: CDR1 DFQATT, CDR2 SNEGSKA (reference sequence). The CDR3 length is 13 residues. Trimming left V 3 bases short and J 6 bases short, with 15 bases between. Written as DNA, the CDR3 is TGCAGTGCTAGCGACAGGCCAAACTCCGAGCAGTACTTC. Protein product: CSASDRPNSEQYF.

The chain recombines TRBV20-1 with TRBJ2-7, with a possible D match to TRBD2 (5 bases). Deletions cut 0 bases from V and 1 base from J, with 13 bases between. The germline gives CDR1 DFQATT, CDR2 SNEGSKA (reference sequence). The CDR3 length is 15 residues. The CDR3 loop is CSARDEGAYSYEQYF. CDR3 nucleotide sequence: TGCAGTGCTAGAGATGAGGGTGCGTATTCCTACGAGCAGTACTTC.

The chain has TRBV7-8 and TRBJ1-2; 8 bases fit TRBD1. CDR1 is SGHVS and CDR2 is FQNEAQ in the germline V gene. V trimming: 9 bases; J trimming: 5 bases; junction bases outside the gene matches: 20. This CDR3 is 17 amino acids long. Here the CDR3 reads CASGVRDRISKGYGYTF. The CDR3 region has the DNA TGTGCCAGTGGAGTCCGGGACAGGATTAGTAAGGGATATGGCTACACCTTC. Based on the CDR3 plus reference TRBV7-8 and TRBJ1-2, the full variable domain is GAGVSQSPRYKVAKRGQDVALRCDPISGHVSLFWYQQALGQGPEFLTYFQNEAQLDKSGLPSDRFFAERPEGSVSTLKIQRTQQEDSAVYLCASGVRDRISKGYGYTFGSGTRLTVV.

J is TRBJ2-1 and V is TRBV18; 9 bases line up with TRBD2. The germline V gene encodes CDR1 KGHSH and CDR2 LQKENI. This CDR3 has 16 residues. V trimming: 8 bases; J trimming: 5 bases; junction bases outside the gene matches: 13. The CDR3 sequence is CASLKNLAGPDNEQFF. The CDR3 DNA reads TGTGCCAGCCTTAAGAATCTAGCGGGGCCGGACAATGAGCAGTTCTTC.

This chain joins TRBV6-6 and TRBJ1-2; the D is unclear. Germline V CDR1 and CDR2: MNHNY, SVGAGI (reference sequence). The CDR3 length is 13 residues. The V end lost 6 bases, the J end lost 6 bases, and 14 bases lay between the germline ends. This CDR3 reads CASSPAGVDGYTF. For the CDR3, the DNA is TGTGCCAGCAGCCCGGCCGGGGTTGATGGCTACACCTTC.

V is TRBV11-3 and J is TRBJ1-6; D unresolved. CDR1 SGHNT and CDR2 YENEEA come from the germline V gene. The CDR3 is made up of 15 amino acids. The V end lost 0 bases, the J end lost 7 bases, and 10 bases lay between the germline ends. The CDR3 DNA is TGTGCCAGCAGCTTAGAGGCCACACAGAATTCACCCCTCCACTTT. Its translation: CASSLEATQNSPLHF. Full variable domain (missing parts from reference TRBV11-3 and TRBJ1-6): EAGVVQSPRYKIIEKKQPVAFWCNPISGHNTLYWYLQNLGQGPELLIRYENEEAVDDSQLPKDRFSAERLKGVDSTLKIQPAELGDSAVYLCASSLEATQNSPLHFGNGTRLTVT.

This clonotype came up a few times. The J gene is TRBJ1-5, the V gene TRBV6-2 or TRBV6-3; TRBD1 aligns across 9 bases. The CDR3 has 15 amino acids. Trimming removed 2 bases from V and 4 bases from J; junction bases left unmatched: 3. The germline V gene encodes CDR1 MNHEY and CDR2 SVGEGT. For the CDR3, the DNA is TGTGCCAGCAGTTACCTTGGGACAGGGAATCAGCCCCAGCATTTT. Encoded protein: CASSYLGTGNQPQHF.

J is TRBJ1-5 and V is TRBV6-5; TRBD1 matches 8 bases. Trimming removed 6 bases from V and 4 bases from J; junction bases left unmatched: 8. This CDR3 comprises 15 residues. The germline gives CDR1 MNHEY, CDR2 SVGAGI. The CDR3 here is CASRPPGQANQPQHF. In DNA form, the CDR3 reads TGTGCCAGCAGACCCCCGGGACAGGCAAATCAGCCCCAGCATTTT.

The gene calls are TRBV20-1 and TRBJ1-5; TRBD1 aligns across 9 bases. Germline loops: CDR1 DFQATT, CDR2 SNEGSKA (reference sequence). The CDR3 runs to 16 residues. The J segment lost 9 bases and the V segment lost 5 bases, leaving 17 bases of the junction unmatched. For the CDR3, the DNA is TGCAGTGCTGGAGGACAGGGGAGGCCGATAATGGGGCCCCAGCATTTT. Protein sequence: CSAGGQGRPIMGPQHF.

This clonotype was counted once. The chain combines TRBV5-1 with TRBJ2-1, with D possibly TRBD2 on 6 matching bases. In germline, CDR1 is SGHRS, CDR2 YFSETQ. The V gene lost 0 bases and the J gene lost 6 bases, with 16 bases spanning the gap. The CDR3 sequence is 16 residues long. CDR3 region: CASSLVSRLGSNEQFF. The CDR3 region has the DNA TGCGCCAGCAGCTTGGTTTCACGACTAGGAAGCAATGAGCAGTTCTTC.

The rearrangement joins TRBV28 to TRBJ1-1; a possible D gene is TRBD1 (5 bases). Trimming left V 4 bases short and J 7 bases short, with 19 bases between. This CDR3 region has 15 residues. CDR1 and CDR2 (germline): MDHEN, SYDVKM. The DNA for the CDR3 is TGTGCCAGCAGTTCTCCCTATGGAGTGACAGTTGAAGCTTTCTTT. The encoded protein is CASSSPYGVTVEAFF.

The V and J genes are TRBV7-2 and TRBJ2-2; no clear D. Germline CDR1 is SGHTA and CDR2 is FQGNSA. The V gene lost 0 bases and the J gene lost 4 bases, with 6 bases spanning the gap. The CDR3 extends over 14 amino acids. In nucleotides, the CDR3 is TGTGCCAGCAGCTTAGCGCTGGTCACCGGGGAGCTGTTTTTT. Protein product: CASSLALVTGELFF.

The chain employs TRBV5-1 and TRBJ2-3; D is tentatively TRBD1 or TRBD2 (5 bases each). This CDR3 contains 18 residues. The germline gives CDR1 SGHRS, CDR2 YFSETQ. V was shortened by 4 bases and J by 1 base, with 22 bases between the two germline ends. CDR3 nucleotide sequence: TGCGCCAGCAGCCCTCCTACGGGACGCCGCGAGGGCACAGATACGCAGTATTTT. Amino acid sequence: CASSPPTGRREGTDTQYF.

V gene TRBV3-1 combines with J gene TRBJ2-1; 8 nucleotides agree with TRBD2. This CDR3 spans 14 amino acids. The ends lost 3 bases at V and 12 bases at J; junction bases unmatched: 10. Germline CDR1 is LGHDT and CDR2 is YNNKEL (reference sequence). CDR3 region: CASSQGTRRRRQFF. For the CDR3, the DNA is TGTGCCAGCAGCCAGGGGACTAGGAGGAGGAGGCAGTTCTTC.

In DNA, the CDR3 is TGTGCCAGCAGTTACCTCCGGGCGGGGTATGGCTACACCTTC. This encodes CASSYLRAGYGYTF. The rearrangement joins TRBV6-2 or TRBV6-3 to TRBJ1-2, with D uncertain. The CDR3 extends over 14 amino acids. V dropped 2 bases and J dropped 5 bases, with 12 bases sitting between them. Germline values: CDR1 MNHEY, CDR2 SVGEGT.

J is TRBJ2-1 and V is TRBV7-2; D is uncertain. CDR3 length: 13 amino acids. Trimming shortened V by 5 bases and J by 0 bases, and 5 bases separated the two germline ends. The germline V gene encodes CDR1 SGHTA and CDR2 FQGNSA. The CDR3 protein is CASSLDSYNEQFF. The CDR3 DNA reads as TGTGCCAGCAGCCTCGACTCCTACAATGAGCAGTTCTTC.

The CDR3 coding sequence is TGTGCCAGCTCACCTAGCGGTAGTCGGGAGCAGTACTTC. Translating gives CASSPSGSREQYF. The rearrangement joins TRBV18 to TRBJ2-7; D is perhaps TRBD2 (6 bases). V lost 3 bases, J lost 7 bases, and 13 bases lay in between. The CDR3 length is 13 residues. Germline lookup yields CDR1 KGHSH and CDR2 LQKENI. The complete variable domain, with remaining parts taken from reference TRBV18 and TRBJ2-7, reads NAGVMQNPRHLVRRRGQEARLRCSPMKGHSHVYWYRQLPEEGLKFMVYLQKENIIDESGMPKERFSAEFPKEGPSILRIQQVVRGDSAAYFCASSPSGSREQYFGPGTRLTVT.